What follows are 7 T cell receptor beta chains derived from one specimen sequenced in a study of blood T cells in healthy people across ages. The use of a sample-barcoded 5' primer and a J-beta primer mix characterized a second PCR of roughly 7 to 11 cycles. Each CDR3 protein gets one entry after TCRdb re-called the 5' RACE reads with MiXCR. Here the sample spans around 990,000 distinct CDR3 sequences, under 40% being singletons. The sequencing sample was made of blood. These receptors were collected from a young man in good health.

In regard to this clonotype: One end of the junction is discordant with germline, which a read error may explain. The genes are TRBV2 and TRBJ1-2, with TRBD1 as a possible D gene (6 bases). The CDR3 is 14 residues long. Germline V gene data show CDR1 as SNHLY and CDR2 as FYNNEI. The CDR3 loop is CASSDQRQASGYTF. The DNA of the CDR3 is TGCGCCAGCAGCGACCAGAGACAGGCGAGTGGCTACACCTTC.

This clonotype was detected only a few times. The chain links TRBV4-1 to TRBJ2-3, with TRBD2 matching 13 bases. The length of the CDR3 is 17 residues. Per germline, CDR1 MGHRA and CDR2 YSYEKL. The V gene end was trimmed by 4 bases and the J gene end by 3 bases; junction bases not matched to a gene: 7. Here the CDR3 reads CASSPRGLAGDTDTQYF. The CDR3 DNA reads as TGCGCCAGCAGCCCCAGAGGACTAGCGGGGGATACAGATACGCAGTATTTT.

This clonotype was seen a handful of times. This rearrangement joins TRBV12-3 or TRBV12-4 to TRBJ1-3; D unclear. The CDR3 loop spans 12 amino acids. V lost 6 bases to trimming and J lost 4 bases, with 7 bases between them. The CDR3 protein is CASSKVGNTIYF. The DNA of the CDR3 is TGTGCCAGCAGCAAAGTAGGAAACACCATATATTTT.

This clonotype came up a few times. In DNA, the CDR3 is TGCAGTGCTAGGTGGAGCACAGATACGCAGTATTTT. It codes for CSARWSTDTQYF. The genes are TRBV20-1 and TRBJ2-3; no firm D call. Germline V gene data show CDR1 as DFQATT and CDR2 as SNEGSKA (reference sequence). The V end lost 3 bases, the J end lost 0 bases, and 4 bases lay between the germline ends. This CDR3 region has 12 residues.

The chain joins TRBV6-1 to TRBJ1-1; D remains unclear. Trimming removed 0 bases from V and 2 bases from J, with 10 bases in between. Germline V gene data show CDR1 as MNHNS and CDR2 as SASEGT. This CDR3 spans 15 amino acids. CDR3 nucleotide sequence: TGTGCCAGCAGTGAAGCGCTTCGGGGAAACACTGAAGCTTTCTTT. Protein: CASSEALRGNTEAFF.

This clonotype was seen a few times. This sequence joins TRBV10-3 and TRBJ2-2, with 7 bases identical to TRBD1. CDR1 and CDR2 from the germline V gene are ENHRY and SYGVKD. The trim removed 7 bases at V and 3 bases at J, leaving 5 bases unmatched. The CDR3 has 14 residues. As DNA, the CDR3 is TGTGCCATCACCGGGACAGCTTACACCGGGGAGCTGTTTTTT. Protein product: CAITGTAYTGELFF.

The V call is TRBV5-4, the J call TRBJ2-3, with 11 bases aligning to TRBD2. The CDR3 runs to 15 residues. V lost 3 bases and J lost 4; bases outside the gene matches: 4. Per the germline V gene, CDR1 is SGHNT and CDR2 is YYREEE (reference sequence). The CDR3 sequence is CASSSLAGVADTQYF. The CDR3 bases are TGTGCCAGCAGCTCACTAGCGGGGGTGGCAGATACGCAGTATTTT.